This paragraph reports one T cell receptor (beta chain). The data were produced by immunoSEQ multiplex PCR, yet TCRdb's version contains in-frame clones alone and is incomplete. This table has under 850,000 clones, 70% to 90% appearing once. The CDR3 covers 15 residues. Between the trimmed V and J ends, which lost 2 bases and 5 bases, there was a span of 15 bases. Germline values: CDR1 MNHNS, CDR2 SASEGT. The data were taken from a study of shared T cell receptors in the human thymus. The same specimen was also included in a second study, on human thymus T cells. That study adds: Infants served as donors; they were healthy and Finnish and were having corrective surgery for congenital heart defects. Surgeons resected thymus tissue during corrective heart surgery. Thymic as well as blood repertoires seemed to favor certain V and J genes unevenly. Related research found strongly overlapping thymic repertoires in unrelated individuals.

V usage is TRBV6-1 and J usage is TRBJ1-2; D is unresolved. This clonotype originated in a boy younger than two with a congenital heart defect. The sequencing sample was made of thymocytes. The chain's CDR3 is CASSERLGQVYGYTF. CDR3 nucleotides: TGTGCCAGCAGTGAAAGGTTGGGCCAGGTTTATGGCTACACCTTC.